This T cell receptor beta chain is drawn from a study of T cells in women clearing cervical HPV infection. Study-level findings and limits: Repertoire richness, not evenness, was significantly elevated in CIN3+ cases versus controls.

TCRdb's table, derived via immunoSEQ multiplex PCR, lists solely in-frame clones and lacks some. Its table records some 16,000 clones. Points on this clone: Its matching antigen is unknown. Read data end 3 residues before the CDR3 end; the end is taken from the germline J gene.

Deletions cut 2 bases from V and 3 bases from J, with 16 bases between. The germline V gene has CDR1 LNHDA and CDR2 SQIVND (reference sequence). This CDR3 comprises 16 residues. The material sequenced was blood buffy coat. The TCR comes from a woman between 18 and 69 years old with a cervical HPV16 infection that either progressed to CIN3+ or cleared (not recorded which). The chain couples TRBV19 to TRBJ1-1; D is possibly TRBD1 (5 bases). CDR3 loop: CASSIWGGSDDTEAFF. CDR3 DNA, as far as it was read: TGTGCCAGTAGTATATGGGGGGGGTCCGACGACACTGAA.